This entry is about one T cell receptor (beta chain). The primer mix had 60 Vbeta and 13 Jbeta primers. Generated by immunoSEQ multiplex PCR, the TCRdb table keeps only in-frame clones and is missing some. The sample contains roughly 200,000 clones, around 83% of which appear only once. These data originate in a study of cytomegalovirus exposure and HLA in healthy donors. V shed 0 bases and J 6 bases; nucleotides not matched to a gene: 7. This CDR3 region has 16 residues. The germline V gene has CDR1 KGHSH and CDR2 LQKENI. The TCR was taken from a man in his fifties or sixties in good health and CMV-seronegative. The J gene is TRBJ1-4, the V gene TRBV18; 7 nucleotides line up with TRBD1. Sequenced sample: PBMCs. The CDR3 here is CASSPPHRGVDEKLFF. The CDR3 DNA reads as TGTGCCAGCTCACCACCACACAGGGGTGTGGATGAAAAACTGTTTTTT.